The TCR beta chain under discussion was sequenced for a study of long-term antiretroviral therapy in people with HIV. CDR3 length: 16 residues. Germline V CDR1 and CDR2: MNHEY, SMNVEV (reference sequence). The V gene lost 11 bases and the J gene lost 0 bases, with 19 bases spanning the gap. Investigators performed immunoSEQ version v3.0 at survey level. Assay used: immunoSEQ multiplex PCR; TCRdb lists only in-frame clones, some missing. The data show 20,000 to 25,000 clones, roughly 92% seen once. The input for sequencing was unsorted PBMCs, taken 4.4 years after starting antiretroviral therapy. The rearrangement links TRBV27 to TRBJ1-4; D possibly corresponds to TRBD1 (6 bases). The clonotype was recovered from a woman between 50 and 59 years old with HIV. The chain's CDR3 is CAGIGGRAATNEKLFF. CDR3 DNA: TGTGCCGGAATAGGGGGAAGAGCAGCAACTAATGAAAAACTGTTTTTT. The whole variable domain, filled in from reference TRBV27 and TRBJ1-4, reads EAQVTQNPRYLITVTGKKLTVTCSQNMNHEYMSWYRQDPGLGLRQIYYSMNVEVTDKGDVPEGYKVSRKEKRNFPLILESPSPNQTSLYFCAGIGGRAATNEKLFFGSGTQLSVL.